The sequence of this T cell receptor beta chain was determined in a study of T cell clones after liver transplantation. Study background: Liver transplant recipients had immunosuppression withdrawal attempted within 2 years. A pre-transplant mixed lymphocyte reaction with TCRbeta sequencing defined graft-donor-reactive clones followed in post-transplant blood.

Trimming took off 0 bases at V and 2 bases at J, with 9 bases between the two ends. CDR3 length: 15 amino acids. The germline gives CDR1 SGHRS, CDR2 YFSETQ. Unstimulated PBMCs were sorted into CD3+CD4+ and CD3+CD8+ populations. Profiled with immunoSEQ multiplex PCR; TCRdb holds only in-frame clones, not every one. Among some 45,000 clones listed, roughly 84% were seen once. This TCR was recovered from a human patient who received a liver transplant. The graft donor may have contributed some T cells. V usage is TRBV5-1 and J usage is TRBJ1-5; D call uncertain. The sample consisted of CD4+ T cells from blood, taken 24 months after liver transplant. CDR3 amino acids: CASSLGGFGNQPQHF. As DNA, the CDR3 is TGCGCCAGCAGCTTGGGCGGTTTTGGCAATCAGCCCCAGCATTTT.